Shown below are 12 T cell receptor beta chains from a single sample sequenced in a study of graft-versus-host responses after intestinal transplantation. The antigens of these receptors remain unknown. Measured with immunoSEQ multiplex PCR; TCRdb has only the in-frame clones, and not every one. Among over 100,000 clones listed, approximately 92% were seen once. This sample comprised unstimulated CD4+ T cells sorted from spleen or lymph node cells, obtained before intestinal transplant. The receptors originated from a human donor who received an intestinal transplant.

CDR3 amino acids: CASSEGTISGEQFF. CDR3 coding DNA: TGTGCCAGCAGTGAAGGGACGATTAGCGGTGAGCAGTTCTTC. The chain links TRBV6-1 to TRBJ2-1, with D possibly being TRBD2 (6 bases). This CDR3 spans 14 amino acids. The V gene's germline CDR1 is MNHNS and CDR2 SASEGT. The V and J ends lost 1 base and 9 bases respectively, with 13 bases between them.

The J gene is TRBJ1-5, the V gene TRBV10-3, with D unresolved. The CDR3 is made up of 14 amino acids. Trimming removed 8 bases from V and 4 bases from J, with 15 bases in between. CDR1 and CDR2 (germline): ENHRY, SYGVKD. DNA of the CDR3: TGTGCCATCGCAGAAAGGGAATTGAATCAGCCCCAGCATTTT. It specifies CAIAERELNQPQHF.

The CDR3 DNA follows: TGTGCCAGCAGCGCACAGTTAGGAGCTTTCTTT. It yields the protein CASSAQLGAFF. The chain uses TRBV11-1 and TRBJ1-1; no clear D gene. Germline V lookup: CDR1 SGHAT, CDR2 FQDESV (reference sequence). V was clipped by 5 bases and J by 10 bases, with 11 bases between them. There are 11 residues in the CDR3.

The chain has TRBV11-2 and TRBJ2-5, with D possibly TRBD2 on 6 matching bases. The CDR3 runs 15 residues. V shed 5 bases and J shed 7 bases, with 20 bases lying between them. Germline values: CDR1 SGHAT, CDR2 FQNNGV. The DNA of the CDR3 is TGTGCCAGCAGCCGCCTTGGCGGGATAGTGGCGACCCAGTACTTC. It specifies CASSRLGGIVATQYF.

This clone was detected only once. CDR3 residues: CASSYSGSTDTQYF. For the CDR3, the DNA is TGTGCCAGCAGCTATAGCGGCAGCACAGATACGCAGTATTTT. The genes are TRBV7-8 and TRBJ2-3, with TRBD2 as a possible D gene (6 bases). Trimming removed 4 bases at V and 0 bases at J, with 8 bases between. CDR3 length: 14 amino acids. The V gene's germline CDR1 is SGHVS and CDR2 FQNEAQ.

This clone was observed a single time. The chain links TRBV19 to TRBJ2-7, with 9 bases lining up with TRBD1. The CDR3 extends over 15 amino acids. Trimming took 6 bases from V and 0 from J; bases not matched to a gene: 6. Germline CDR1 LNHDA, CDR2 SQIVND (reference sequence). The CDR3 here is CASSRGDRASYEQYF. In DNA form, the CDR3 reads TGTGCCAGTAGCCGTGGGGACAGGGCCTCCTACGAGCAGTACTTC.

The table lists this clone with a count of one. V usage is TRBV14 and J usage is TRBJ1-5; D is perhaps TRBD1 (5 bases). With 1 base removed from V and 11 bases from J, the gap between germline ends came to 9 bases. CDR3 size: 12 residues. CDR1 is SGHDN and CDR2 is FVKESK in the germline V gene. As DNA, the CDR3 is TGTGCCAGCAGCCAAGGGGCAGGGTCCCAGCATTTT. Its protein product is CASSQGAGSQHF.

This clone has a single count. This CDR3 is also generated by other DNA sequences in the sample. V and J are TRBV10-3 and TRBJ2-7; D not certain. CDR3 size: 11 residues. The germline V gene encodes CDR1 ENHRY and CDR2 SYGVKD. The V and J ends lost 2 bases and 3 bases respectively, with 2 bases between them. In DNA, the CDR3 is TGTGCCATCAGTGAGATCTACGAGCAGTACTTC. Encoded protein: CAISEIYEQYF.

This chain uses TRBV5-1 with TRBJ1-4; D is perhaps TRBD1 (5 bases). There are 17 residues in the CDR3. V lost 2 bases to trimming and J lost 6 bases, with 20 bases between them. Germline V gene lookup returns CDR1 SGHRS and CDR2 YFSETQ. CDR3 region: CASSFGATSTEYEKLFF. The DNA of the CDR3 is TGCGCCAGCAGCTTCGGGGCCACCTCGACGGAATATGAAAAACTGTTTTTT.

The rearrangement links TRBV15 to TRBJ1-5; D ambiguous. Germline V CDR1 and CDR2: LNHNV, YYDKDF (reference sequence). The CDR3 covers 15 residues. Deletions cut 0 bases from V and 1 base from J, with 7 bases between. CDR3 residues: CATSRDLRSNQPQHF. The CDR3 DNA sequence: TGTGCCACCAGCAGAGATCTGAGAAGCAATCAGCCCCAGCATTTT. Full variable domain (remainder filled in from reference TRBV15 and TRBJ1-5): DAMVIQNPRYQVTQFGKPVTLSCSQTLNHNVMYWYQQKSSQAPKLLFHYYDKDFNNEADTPDNFQSRRPNTSFCFLDIRSPGLGDTAMYLCATSRDLRSNQPQHFGDGTRLSIL.

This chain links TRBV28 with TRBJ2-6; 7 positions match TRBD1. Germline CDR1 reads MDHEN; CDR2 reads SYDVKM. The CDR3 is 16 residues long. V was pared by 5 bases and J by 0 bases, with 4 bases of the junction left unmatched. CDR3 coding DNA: TGTGCCAGCAGTCGCTCAGGGGGCTCTGGGGCCAACGTCCTGACTTTC. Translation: CASSRSGGSGANVLTF.

CDR3 loop: CASSPLSNTQYF. CDR3 in DNA: TGTGCCAGCAGTCCCCTGTCCAATACGCAGTATTTT. This chain uses TRBV6-1 with TRBJ2-3; no clear D gene. The CDR3 contains 12 residues. Germline CDR1 MNHNS, CDR2 SASEGT. Trimming cost V 5 bases and J 7 bases, with 10 bases left between them.